The sequence of this T cell receptor beta chain was determined in a study of T-cell memory formation after mild COVID-19. As for the study in general: TCR clusters largely stayed donor specific.

CDR1 and CDR2 (germline): MNHEY, SVGAGI. The CDR3 contains 16 residues. Trimming stripped 2 bases from V and 11 bases from J, with 24 bases between. Regarding this clonotype: Its antigen is currently unknown.

General study points: What remained unconfirmed was the SARS-CoV-2 specificity of second-wave clones peaking on day 37. CD8+ contracting clones occupied EMRA, while CD4+ ones occupied mainly CM and EM.

One entry per CDR3 protein, called by TCRdb with MiXCR from the 5' RACE reads. Of about 290,000 distinct CDR3 sequences listed, approximately 15% are singletons. The sequencing sample was made of PBMCs or a T cell subset sorted from them (not recorded which). The clonotype originates from a man younger than 30 who had mild COVID-19 (a few samples of this study predate the infection). Cell type and time point are not known. The chain employs TRBV6-5 and TRBJ1-1; D call uncertain. CDR3 residues: CASSYTIRERTHSAFF. The CDR3 DNA sequence: TGTGCCAGCAGTTACACGATTCGAGAAAGAACCCACTCGGCTTTCTTT.